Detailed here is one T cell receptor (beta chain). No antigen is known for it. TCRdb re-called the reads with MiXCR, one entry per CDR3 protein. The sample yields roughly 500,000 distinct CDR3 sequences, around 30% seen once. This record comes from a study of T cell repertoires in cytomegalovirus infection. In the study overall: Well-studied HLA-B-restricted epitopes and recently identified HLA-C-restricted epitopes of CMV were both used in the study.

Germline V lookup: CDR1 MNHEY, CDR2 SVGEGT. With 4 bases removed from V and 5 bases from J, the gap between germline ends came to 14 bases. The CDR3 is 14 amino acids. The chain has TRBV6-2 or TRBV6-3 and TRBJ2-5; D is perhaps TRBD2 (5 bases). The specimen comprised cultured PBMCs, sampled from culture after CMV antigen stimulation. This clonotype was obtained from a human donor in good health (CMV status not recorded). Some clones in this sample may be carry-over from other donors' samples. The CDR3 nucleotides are TGTGCCAGCAGTTTCAGCCAAAGAGGGGAGACCCAGTACTTC. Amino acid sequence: CASSFSQRGETQYF.